Presented here are 5 T cell receptor beta chains from one specimen sequenced in a study of vaccination effects on CD4 cells after COVID-19. The method was immunoSEQ multiplex PCR; TCRdb's version includes in-frame clones alone and lacks a portion of them. The sample holds approximately 33,000 clones, around 73% seen once. Under the ViraFEST assay, PBMC were stimulated with viral peptide pools so that antigen-specific CD4+ T cells expanded. Sequencing was performed afterwards. Isolation of CD4+ T cells took place after about ten days of culture. PCR confirmed that the person was infected with SARS-CoV-2 between March and December 2020. These receptors lack a known antigen. The sequencing used CD4+ T cells from PBMCs cultured with HCoV-NL63 spike peptides, collected before COVID-19 vaccination. All receptors come from a human donor who had a prior SARS-CoV-2 infection.

This chain links TRBV2 with TRBJ2-5; weak D call: TRBD2 (5 bases). Trimming pared 6 bases from V and 2 bases from J, leaving 16 bases between. The germline gives CDR1 SNHLY, CDR2 FYNNEI. The CDR3 is made up of 15 amino acids. CDR3 in DNA: TGTGCCAGCAGGCCCGAACTAGTTCTTCAAGAGACCCAGTACTTC. Its protein product is CASRPELVLQETQYF.

The gene calls are TRBV15 and TRBJ2-2; D gene uncertain. Trimming took off 0 bases at V and 8 bases at J, with 16 bases between the two ends. The CDR3 has 16 residues. Germline CDR1 LNHNV, CDR2 YYDKDF (reference sequence). The chain's CDR3 is CATSRDLVQTAGELFF. The CDR3 DNA reads TGTGCCACCAGCAGAGATCTCGTCCAGACGGCTGGGGAGCTGTTTTTT.

V usage is TRBV19 and J usage is TRBJ2-1, with TRBD2 matching 9 bases. CDR1 is LNHDA, CDR2 SQIVND, per germline (reference sequence). V lost 0 bases and J lost 4; bases outside the gene matches: 7. This CDR3 is 17 amino acids long. The CDR3 DNA reads TGTGCCAGTAGTATAGATAGTAGCGGGAGCCATTACAATGAGCAGTTCTTC. Protein: CASSIDSSGSHYNEQFF.

In its sample, this clone was seen a few times. The gene calls are TRBV15 and TRBJ2-1; D tentatively reads TRBD1 or TRBD2 (5 bases each). CDR1 is LNHNV and CDR2 is YYDKDF in the germline V gene (reference sequence). Trimming left V 0 bases short and J 2 bases short, with 14 bases between. There are 17 residues in the CDR3. The CDR3 protein is CATSRDERGVPYNEQFF. DNA of the CDR3: TGTGCCACCAGCAGAGACGAACGGGGCGTCCCCTACAATGAGCAGTTCTTC.

The gene calls are TRBV5-8 and TRBJ1-2; D not resolved. The V end lost 3 bases, the J end lost 2 bases, and 14 bases lay between the germline ends. The length of the CDR3 is 15 residues. Germline CDR1 SGHTS, CDR2 YDEGEE. CDR3 in DNA: TGTGCCAGCAGCTCGGATCCGACGGAGAACTATGGCTACACCTTC. Translated, it gives CASSSDPTENYGYTF.